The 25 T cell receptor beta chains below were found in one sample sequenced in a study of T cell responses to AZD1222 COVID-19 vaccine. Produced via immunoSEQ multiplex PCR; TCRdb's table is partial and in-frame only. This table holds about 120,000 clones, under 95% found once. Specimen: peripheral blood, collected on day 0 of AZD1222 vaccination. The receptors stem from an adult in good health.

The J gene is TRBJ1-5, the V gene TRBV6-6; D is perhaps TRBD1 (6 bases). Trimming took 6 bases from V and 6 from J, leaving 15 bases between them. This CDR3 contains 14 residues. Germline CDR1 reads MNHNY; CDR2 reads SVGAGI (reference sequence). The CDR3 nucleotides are TGTGCCAGCAGCCAGGGGTGGGGGGGTCAGCCCCAGCATTTT. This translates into CASSQGWGGQPQHF.

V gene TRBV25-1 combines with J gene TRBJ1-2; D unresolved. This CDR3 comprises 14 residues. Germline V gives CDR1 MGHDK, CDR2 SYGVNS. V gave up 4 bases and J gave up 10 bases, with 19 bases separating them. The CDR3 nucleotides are TGTGCCAGCAGTGGATTGGGGAGGGCCCATCTCTACACCTTC. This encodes CASSGLGRAHLYTF.

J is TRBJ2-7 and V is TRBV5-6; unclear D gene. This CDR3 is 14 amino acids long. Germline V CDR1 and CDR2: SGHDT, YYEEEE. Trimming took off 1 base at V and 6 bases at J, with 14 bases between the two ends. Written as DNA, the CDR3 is TGTGCCAGCAGCTTGTCACTGGCATTCGCCGAGCAGTACTTC. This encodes CASSLSLAFAEQYF.

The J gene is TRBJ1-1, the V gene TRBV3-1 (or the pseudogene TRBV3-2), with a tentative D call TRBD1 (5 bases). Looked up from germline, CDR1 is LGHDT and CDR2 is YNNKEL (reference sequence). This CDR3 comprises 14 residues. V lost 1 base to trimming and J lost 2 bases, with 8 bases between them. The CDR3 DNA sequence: TGTGCCAGCAGCCAAGGGGGGGTAAACACTGAAGCTTTCTTT. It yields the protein CASSQGGVNTEAFF.

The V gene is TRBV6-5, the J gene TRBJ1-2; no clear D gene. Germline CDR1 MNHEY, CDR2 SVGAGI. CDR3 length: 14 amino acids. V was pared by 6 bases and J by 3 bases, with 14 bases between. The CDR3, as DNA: TGTGCCAGCAGGGCCATGATCCTTGACTATGGCTACACCTTC. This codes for CASRAMILDYGYTF.

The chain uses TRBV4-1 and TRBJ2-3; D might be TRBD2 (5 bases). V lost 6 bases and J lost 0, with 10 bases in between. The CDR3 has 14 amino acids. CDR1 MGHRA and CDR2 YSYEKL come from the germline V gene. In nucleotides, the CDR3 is TGCGCCAGCAGATTGGAGGTTAGCACAGATACGCAGTATTTT. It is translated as CASRLEVSTDTQYF.

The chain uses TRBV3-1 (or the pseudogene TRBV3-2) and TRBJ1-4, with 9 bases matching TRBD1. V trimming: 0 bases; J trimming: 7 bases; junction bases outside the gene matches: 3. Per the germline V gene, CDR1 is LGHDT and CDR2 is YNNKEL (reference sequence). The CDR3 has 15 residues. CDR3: CASSQDTGGFEKLFF. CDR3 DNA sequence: TGTGCCAGCAGCCAAGATACAGGGGGCTTTGAAAAACTGTTTTTT.

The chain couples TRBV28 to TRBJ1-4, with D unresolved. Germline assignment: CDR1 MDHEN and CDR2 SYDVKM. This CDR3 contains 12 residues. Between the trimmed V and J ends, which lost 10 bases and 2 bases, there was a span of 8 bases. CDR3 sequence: CAIGGTNEKLFF. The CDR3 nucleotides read TGTGCCATAGGAGGGACTAATGAAAAACTGTTTTTT.

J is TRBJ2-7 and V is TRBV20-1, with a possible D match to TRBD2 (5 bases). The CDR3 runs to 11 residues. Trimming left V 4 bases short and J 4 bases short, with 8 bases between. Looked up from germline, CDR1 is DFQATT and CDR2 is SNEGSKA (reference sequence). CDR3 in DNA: TGCAGTGCTAACCGCGGGTACGAGCAGTACTTC. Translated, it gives CSANRGYEQYF.

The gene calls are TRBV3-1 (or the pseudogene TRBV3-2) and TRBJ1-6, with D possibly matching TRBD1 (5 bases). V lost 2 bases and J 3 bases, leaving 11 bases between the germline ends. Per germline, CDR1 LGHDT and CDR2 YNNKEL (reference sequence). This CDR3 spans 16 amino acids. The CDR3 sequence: CASSQRQNNYNSPLHF. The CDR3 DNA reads TGTGCCAGCAGCCAACGACAGAACAACTATAATTCACCCCTCCACTTT.

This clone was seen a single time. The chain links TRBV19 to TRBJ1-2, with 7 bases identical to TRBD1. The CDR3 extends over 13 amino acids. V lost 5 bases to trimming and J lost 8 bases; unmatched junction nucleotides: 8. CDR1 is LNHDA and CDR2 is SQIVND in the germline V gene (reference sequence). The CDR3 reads CASSYSTGKGYTF. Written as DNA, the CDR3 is TGTGCCAGTAGTTACTCGACAGGGAAGGGCTACACCTTC.

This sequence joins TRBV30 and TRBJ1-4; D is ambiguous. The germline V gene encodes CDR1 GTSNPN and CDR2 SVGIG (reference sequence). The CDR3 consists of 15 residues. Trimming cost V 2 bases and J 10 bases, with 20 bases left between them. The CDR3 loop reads CAWSFPDKRDGKLFF. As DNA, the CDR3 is TGTGCCTGGAGTTTCCCAGACAAAAGGGATGGAAAACTGTTTTTT.

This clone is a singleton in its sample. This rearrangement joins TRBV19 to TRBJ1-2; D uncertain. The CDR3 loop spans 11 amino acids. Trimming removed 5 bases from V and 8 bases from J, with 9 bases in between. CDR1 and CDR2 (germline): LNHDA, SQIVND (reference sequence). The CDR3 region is CASSSPGGYTF. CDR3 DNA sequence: TGTGCCAGTAGTTCCCCAGGCGGCTACACCTTC.

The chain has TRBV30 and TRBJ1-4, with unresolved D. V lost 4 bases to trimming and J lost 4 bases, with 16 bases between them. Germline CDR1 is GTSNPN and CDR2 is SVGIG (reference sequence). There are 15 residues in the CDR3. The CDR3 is CAWNRRTGSNEKLFF. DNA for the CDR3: TGTGCCTGGAACAGAAGGACGGGAAGTAATGAAAAACTGTTTTTT.

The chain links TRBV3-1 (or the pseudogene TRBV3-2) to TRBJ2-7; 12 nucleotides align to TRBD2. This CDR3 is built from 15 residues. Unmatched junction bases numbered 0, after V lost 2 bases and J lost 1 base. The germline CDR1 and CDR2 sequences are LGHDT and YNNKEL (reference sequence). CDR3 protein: CASSQTSGRSYEQYF. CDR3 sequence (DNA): TGTGCCAGCAGCCAAACTAGCGGGAGGTCCTACGAGCAGTACTTC.

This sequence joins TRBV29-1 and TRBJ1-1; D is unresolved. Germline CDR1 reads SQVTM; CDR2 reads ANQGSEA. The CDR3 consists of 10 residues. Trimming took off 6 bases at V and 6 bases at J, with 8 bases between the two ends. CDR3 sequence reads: CSVRLAEAFF. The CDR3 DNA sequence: TGCAGCGTGCGACTGGCTGAAGCTTTCTTT.

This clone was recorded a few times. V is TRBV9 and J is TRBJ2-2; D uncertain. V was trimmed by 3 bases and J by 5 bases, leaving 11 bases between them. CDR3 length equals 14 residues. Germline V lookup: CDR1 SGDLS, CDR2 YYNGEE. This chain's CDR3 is CASSEIFGTGELFF. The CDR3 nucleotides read TGTGCCAGCAGCGAAATTTTTGGGACCGGGGAGCTGTTTTTT.

The CDR3, as DNA: TGTGCCAGTAGTTCCAGGACGCTAGGGAGCTCTGGAAACACCATATATTTT. Translated: CASSSRTLGSSGNTIYF. This chain connects TRBV19 to TRBJ1-3; D unclear. Per the germline V gene, CDR1 is LNHDA and CDR2 is SQIVND (reference sequence). This CDR3 has 17 residues. The V gene lost 5 bases and the J gene lost 0 bases, with 17 bases spanning the gap.

The CDR3 DNA sequence: TGTGCCAGCAGTCCCCCCGGGACAGGCTATGGCTACACCTTC. Translated, it gives CASSPPGTGYGYTF. The chain links TRBV28 to TRBJ1-2; 8 positions agree with TRBD1. Germline lookup yields CDR1 MDHEN and CDR2 SYDVKM. CDR3 length: 14 amino acids. V gave up 5 bases and J gave up 4 bases; unmatched junction bases: 6.

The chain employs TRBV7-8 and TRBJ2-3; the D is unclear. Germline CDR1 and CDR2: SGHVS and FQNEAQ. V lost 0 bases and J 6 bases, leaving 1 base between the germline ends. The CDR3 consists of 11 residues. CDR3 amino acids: CASSLADTQYF. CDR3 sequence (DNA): TGTGCCAGCAGCTTAGCCGATACGCAGTATTTT.

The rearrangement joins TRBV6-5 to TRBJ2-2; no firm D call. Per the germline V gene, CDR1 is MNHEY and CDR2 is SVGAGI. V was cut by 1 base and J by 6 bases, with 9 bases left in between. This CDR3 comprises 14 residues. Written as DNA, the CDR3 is TGTGCCAGCAGTTACTGGCCTCAGGCCGGGGAGCTGTTTTTT. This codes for CASSYWPQAGELFF.

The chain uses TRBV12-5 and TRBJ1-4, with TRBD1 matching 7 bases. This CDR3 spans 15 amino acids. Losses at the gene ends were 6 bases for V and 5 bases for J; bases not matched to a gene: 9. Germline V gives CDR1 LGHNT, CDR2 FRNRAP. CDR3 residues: CASGPGTVGNEKLFF. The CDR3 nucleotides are TGTGCTAGTGGCCCCGGGACAGTTGGAAATGAAAAACTGTTTTTT.

The CDR3 reads CASSLDRGLSPLHF. CDR3 nucleotides: TGTGCCAGCAGCTTAGACAGGGGGCTCTCACCCCTCCACTTT. The chain has TRBV7-9 and TRBJ1-6; 9 bases map to TRBD1. The junction had 2 bases not matched to a gene; V was cut back by 1 base and J by 10 bases. The CDR3 consists of 14 residues. Germline V gene data show CDR1 as SEHNR and CDR2 as FQNEAQ (reference sequence).

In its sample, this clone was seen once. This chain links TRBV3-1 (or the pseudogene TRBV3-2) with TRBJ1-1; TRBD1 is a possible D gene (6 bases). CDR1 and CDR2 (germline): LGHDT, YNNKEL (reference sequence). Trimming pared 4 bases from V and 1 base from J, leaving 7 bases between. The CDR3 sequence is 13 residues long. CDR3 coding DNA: TGTGCCAGCAGCCCGACAGGGAACACTGAAGCTTTCTTT. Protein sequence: CASSPTGNTEAFF.

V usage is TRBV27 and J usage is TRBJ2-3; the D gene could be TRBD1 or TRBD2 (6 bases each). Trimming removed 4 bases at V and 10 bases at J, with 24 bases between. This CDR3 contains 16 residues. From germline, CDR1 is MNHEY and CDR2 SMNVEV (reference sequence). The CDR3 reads CASSWDLVGAFRAQYF. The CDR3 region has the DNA TGTGCCAGCAGTTGGGACTTGGTGGGGGCTTTTCGTGCGCAGTATTTT.